The 27 T cell receptor beta chains given below trace back to one sample, sequenced in a study of T cells in Graves' hyperthyroidism and ophthalmopathy. It was RNA transcripts that yielded the amplified TCR beta CDR3 regions. The primer set for the first-round RT-PCR of the TCR CDR3 was HTBI. Each CDR3 protein gets one entry after TCRdb re-called the multiplex PCR reads with MiXCR. The sample carries under 650,000 distinct CDR3 sequences, around 15% recorded once. Sequencing was done on a sample of blood. Source of these receptors: a woman aged 25 to 39 with Graves' hyperthyroidism.

Ten or more counts support this clonotype. DNA of the CDR3: TGTGCCAGCAGCCAAGGGGTAGCGGACACAGATACGCAGTATTTT. It codes for CASSQGVADTDTQYF. The J gene is TRBJ2-3, the V gene TRBV3-1, with D perhaps matching TRBD2 (6 bases). Germline V lookup: CDR1 LGHDT, CDR2 YNNKEL (reference sequence). Trimming removed 1 base at V and 2 bases at J, with 10 bases between. The CDR3 loop spans 15 amino acids.

This clonotype was counted only a few times. The V and J genes are TRBV19 and TRBJ2-1, with 12 bases lining up with TRBD2. CDR1 is LNHDA and CDR2 is SQIVND in the germline V gene (reference sequence). The CDR3 has 23 amino acids. The J segment lost 0 bases and the V segment lost 5 bases, leaving 23 bases of the junction unmatched. CDR3 amino acids: CASSSWTGLAGGPSRGSYNEQFF. In DNA, the CDR3 is TGTGCCAGTAGTTCCTGGACAGGGCTAGCGGGAGGGCCATCCCGAGGCTCCTACAATGAGCAGTTCTTC.

This clonotype was counted only a few times. This sequence joins TRBV29-1 and TRBJ2-1; possibly TRBD1 for D (6 bases). The V and J ends lost 7 bases and 4 bases respectively, with 11 bases between them. CDR3 size: 12 residues. Germline values: CDR1 SQVTM, CDR2 ANQGSEA. For the CDR3, the DNA is TGCAGCGCTGGAGACAGGTACAATGAGCAGTTCTTC. Its protein is CSAGDRYNEQFF.

V is TRBV27 and J is TRBJ2-1; no clear D gene. Germline lookup yields CDR1 MNHEY and CDR2 SMNVEV (reference sequence). The CDR3 runs 13 residues. V was trimmed by 3 bases and J by 4 bases, leaving 7 bases between them. The CDR3 DNA sequence: TGTGCCAGCAGTTTCCGCCAATACAATGAGCAGTTCTTC. It yields the protein CASSFRQYNEQFF.

This clonotype came up a few times. This chain links TRBV12-5 with TRBJ1-1; 9 bases fit TRBD1. From germline, CDR1 is LGHNT and CDR2 FRNRAP. Losses at the gene ends were 2 bases for V and 11 bases for J; bases not matched to a gene: 24. The CDR3 covers 19 residues. CDR3 nucleotide sequence: TGTGCTAGTGGTTTGACCTGGACCTTCGACAGGGGGGGTTCCAGGGCGGCTTTCTTT. Amino acids: CASGLTWTFDRGGSRAAFF.

To note about this clonotype: A much larger clone sits a single nucleotide away, making a read error possible. The chain uses TRBV6-1 and TRBJ2-2; 8 bases line up with TRBD1. Germline V gives CDR1 MNHNS, CDR2 SASEGT. The CDR3 is 14 amino acids. The CDR3 reads CVSSETGQAGELFF. The CDR3 nucleotides are TGTGTCAGCAGTGAAACGGGACAGGCCGGGGAGCTGTTTTTT.

The table lists this clonotype with a few counts. The V gene is TRBV5-6, the J gene TRBJ1-1; a weak D match, TRBD1 (5 bases). Germline V gene sequence: CDR1 SGHDT, CDR2 YYEEEE. CDR3 size: 12 residues. V was trimmed by 2 bases and J by 11 bases, leaving 13 bases between them. CDR3 loop: CASSFGASWAFF. The CDR3 DNA reads as TGTGCCAGCAGCTTCGGGGCCTCTTGGGCTTTCTTT. Together with reference TRBV5-6 and TRBJ1-1, the CDR3 gives the full variable domain: DAGVTQSPTHLIKTRGQQVTLRCSPKSGHDTVSWYQQALGQGPQFIFQYYEEEERQRGNFPDRFSGHQFPNYSSELNVNALLLGDSALYLCASSFGASWAFFGQGTRLTVV.

This clonotype was detected many times. V and J are TRBV11-3 and TRBJ2-5; possible D gene TRBD1, 5 bases. CDR3 length equals 15 residues. Between the trimmed V and J ends, which lost 1 base and 1 base, there was a span of 10 bases. CDR1 and CDR2 (germline): SGHNT, YENEEA. The CDR3 DNA sequence: TGTGCCAGCAGCTTAGCTCAGGGAACCCAAGAGACCCAGTACTTC. Amino acid sequence: CASSLAQGTQETQYF.

Ten or more counts support this clonotype. The genes are TRBV6-1 and TRBJ1-6; D perhaps matches TRBD1 (5 bases). Trimming removed 6 bases from V and 7 bases from J, with 10 bases in between. Germline V gene data show CDR1 as MNHNS and CDR2 as SASEGT. The CDR3 runs to 13 residues. CDR3 coding DNA: TGTGCCAGCAGGGGGGAGATCAATTCACCCCTCCACTTT. Protein: CASRGEINSPLHF.

Of note for this clonotype: The junction differs from germline at one of its ends, possibly a read error. This chain connects TRBV7-3 to TRBJ2-1, with a possible D match to TRBD1 (5 bases). The CDR3 covers 14 residues. CDR1 and CDR2 from the germline V gene are SGHTA and FQGTGA. CDR3 DNA: TGTGCCAGCAGCTTAGACAGCTCCTGCAATGAGCAGTTCTTC. Translation: CASSLDSSCNEQFF.

On this clonotype itself: A much larger clone lies a single base off, so this may be a read error. DNA for the CDR3: TGCAGCGTTGTCGGTACGGGATCAAGCGAGCAGTACTTC. This sequence encodes CSVVGTGSSEQYF. This chain links TRBV29-1 with TRBJ2-7; D is possibly TRBD2 (5 bases). Germline CDR1 and CDR2: SQVTM and ANQGSEA. The CDR3 consists of 13 residues. V shed 4 bases and J shed 6 bases, with 16 bases lying between them.

This chain connects TRBV20-1 to TRBJ2-1; the D gene is possibly TRBD2 (6 bases). Germline lookup yields CDR1 DFQATT and CDR2 SNEGSKA (reference sequence). The CDR3 loop spans 15 amino acids. V lost 4 bases to trimming and J lost 5 bases, with 18 bases between them. The CDR3 nucleotides are TGCAGTGCTACAAGAGGACTATTTGGGGACAATGAGCAGTTCTTC. Translation gives CSATRGLFGDNEQFF.

The chain is built from TRBV20-1 and TRBJ1-1; D gene ambiguous. Germline loops: CDR1 DFQATT, CDR2 SNEGSKA (reference sequence). The V end lost 0 bases, the J end lost 1 base, and 12 bases lay between the germline ends. CDR3 length: 15 amino acids. The CDR3: CSARDSIPGNTEAFF. The CDR3 DNA sequence: TGCAGTGCTAGAGACTCAATACCGGGGAACACTGAAGCTTTCTTT.

This chain connects TRBV18 to TRBJ2-3, with D possibly being TRBD1 (6 bases). V lost 6 bases and J 6 bases, leaving 25 bases between the germline ends. Germline V gene data show CDR1 as KGHSH and CDR2 as LQKENI. The CDR3 is 17 residues long. In nucleotides, the CDR3 is TGTGCCAGCTCGTACTACAGGGATGTGGCCTATGGGGATACGCAGTATTTT. This encodes CASSYYRDVAYGDTQYF. Full variable domain (missing parts from reference TRBV18 and TRBJ2-3): NAGVMQNPRHLVRRRGQEARLRCSPMKGHSHVYWYRQLPEEGLKFMVYLQKENIIDESGMPKERFSAEFPKEGPSILRIQQVVRGDSAAYFCASSYYRDVAYGDTQYFGPGTRLTVL.

This clonotype was seen a handful of times. The V call is TRBV14, the J call TRBJ2-3; no clear D gene. The germline V and J ends were trimmed by 0 bases and 2 bases, with 12 bases remaining between them. Germline V gene sequence: CDR1 SGHDN, CDR2 FVKESK. This CDR3 has 16 amino acids. The CDR3 is CASSQEASRLTDTQYF. The CDR3 region has the DNA TGTGCCAGCAGCCAAGAGGCTAGTCGACTCACAGATACGCAGTATTTT.

This rearrangement joins TRBV4-1 to TRBJ2-3; D remains unclear. Germline CDR1 and CDR2: MGHRA and YSYEKL. Trimming cost V 0 bases and J 3 bases, with 4 bases left between them. The CDR3 is 13 residues long. CDR3 in DNA: TGCGCCAGCAGCCAAGAGATTACAGATACGCAGTATTTT. Translation gives CASSQEITDTQYF.

In this sample, this clonotype turned up many times. J is TRBJ2-7 and V is TRBV29-1; 7 bases fit TRBD1. This CDR3 has 15 residues. Germline assignment: CDR1 SQVTM and CDR2 ANQGSEA. The junction had 10 bases not matched to a gene; V was cut back by 4 bases and J by 1 base. The CDR3 region is CSVAPDRDESYEQYF. CDR3 coding DNA: TGCAGCGTTGCTCCCGACAGGGATGAATCCTACGAGCAGTACTTC.

This clonotype was detected ten times or more. V and J are TRBV10-3 and TRBJ2-7; 9 bases agree with TRBD1. This CDR3 is built from 14 residues. V lost 6 bases and J lost 3; bases outside the gene matches: 6. CDR1 and CDR2 (germline): ENHRY, SYGVKD. The CDR3 DNA follows: TGTGCCATCAGAAGGACAGGGGTAAGCTACGAGCAGTACTTC. Its protein is CAIRRTGVSYEQYF.

This clonotype was observed once. The J gene is TRBJ2-7, the V gene TRBV30, with 7 bases lining up with TRBD1. The CDR3 contains 13 residues. CDR1 is GTSNPN, CDR2 SVGIG, per germline (reference sequence). V dropped 1 base and J dropped 4; count of bases not matched to a gene: 4. This chain's CDR3 is CAWSEQGKYEQYF. The CDR3 nucleotides are TGTGCCTGGAGTGAACAGGGGAAGTACGAGCAGTACTTC.

The chain employs TRBV29-1 and TRBJ2-1; no firm D call. The CDR3 has 14 amino acids. V was clipped by 3 bases and J by 8 bases, with 17 bases between them. From germline, CDR1 is SQVTM and CDR2 ANQGSEA. The CDR3: CSVEDPFRGDEQFF. CDR3 DNA sequence: TGCAGCGTTGAGGACCCCTTTCGAGGCGATGAGCAGTTCTTC.

This chain joins TRBV6-2 or TRBV6-3 and TRBJ2-7, with 9 bases identical to TRBD1. V shed 2 bases and J 6 bases; nucleotides not matched to a gene: 11. This CDR3 spans 16 amino acids. CDR1 is MNHEY and CDR2 is SVGEGT in the germline V gene. CDR3 in amino acids: CASSYLGQGYSGEQYF. CDR3 nucleotide sequence: TGTGCCAGCAGTTACCTGGGACAGGGATATTCGGGCGAGCAGTACTTC.

This chain links TRBV5-1 with TRBJ2-2; a weak D match, TRBD2 (5 bases). Trimming left V 7 bases short and J 7 bases short, with 14 bases between. The CDR3 consists of 13 residues. Germline V lookup: CDR1 SGHRS, CDR2 YFSETQ. The CDR3 DNA reads TGCGCCAGCGGCGCGAGGGTCGACGGGGAGCTGTTTTTT. Amino acid sequence: CASGARVDGELFF.

V usage is TRBV27 and J usage is TRBJ2-1; 10 nucleotides line up with TRBD2. CDR1 is MNHEY and CDR2 is SMNVEV in the germline V gene (reference sequence). V shed 2 bases and J 4 bases; nucleotides not matched to a gene: 11. The CDR3 is made up of 18 amino acids. The CDR3 here is CASSLRLPWTSGYNEQFF. The CDR3 nucleotides are TGTGCCAGCAGTTTACGCCTCCCTTGGACTAGCGGATACAATGAGCAGTTCTTC.

This clonotype has a count of ten or more. The chain joins TRBV2 to TRBJ1-5; no clear D gene. The CDR3 spans 14 residues. V dropped 4 bases and J dropped 1 base, with 8 bases sitting between them. Germline V CDR1 and CDR2: SNHLY, FYNNEI. For the CDR3, the DNA is TGTGCCAGCAGTGTGCAGTGGAGCAATCAGCCCCAGCATTTT. Its translation: CASSVQWSNQPQHF.

The sample holds a few counts of this clonotype. The chain employs TRBV11-2 and TRBJ2-2; D gene unclear. CDR3 length: 14 residues. Per germline, CDR1 SGHAT and CDR2 FQNNGV. V was pared by 6 bases and J by 1 base, with 9 bases between. The CDR3 loop is CASREWRNTGELFF. CDR3 sequence (DNA): TGTGCCAGCAGGGAGTGGCGGAACACCGGGGAGCTGTTTTTT.

This clonotype came up a few times. DNA for the CDR3: TGCGCCAGCAGCTTGGACCACGAAAAACTGTTTTTT. Protein sequence: CASSLDHEKLFF. The genes are TRBV5-1 and TRBJ1-4; no reliable D call. V lost 0 bases and J lost 8, with 5 bases in between. The CDR3 is 12 residues long. CDR1 SGHRS and CDR2 YFSETQ come from the germline V gene.

Ten or more counts support this clonotype. V usage is TRBV30 and J usage is TRBJ2-4; 9 nucleotides align to TRBD2. Trimming cost V 1 base and J 9 bases; bases outside gene matches: 7. The CDR3 is 14 residues long. Germline values: CDR1 GTSNPN, CDR2 SVGIG (reference sequence). This CDR3 is CAWSAPAGGGIQYF. CDR3 bases: TGTGCCTGGAGTGCCCCAGCGGGAGGAGGCATTCAGTACTTC.